This T cell receptor (beta chain) was sequenced during a study of blood T cells in healthy people across ages. The V gene lost 6 bases and the J gene lost 4 bases, with 16 bases spanning the gap. This CDR3 has 13 residues. The V gene's germline CDR1 is DFQATT and CDR2 SNEGSKA (reference sequence). A second PCR of about 7 to 12 cycles used a sample-barcoded 5' primer and a J-beta primer mix. A template-switch adaptor with 12 random nucleotides tagged each cDNA molecule. One entry per CDR3 protein, called by TCRdb with MiXCR from the 5' RACE reads. The repertoire holds about 900,000 distinct CDR3 sequences, with 55% to 65% as singletons. General study points: No conclusive comparison of naive versus antigen-experienced cells was possible with unsorted PBMCs. Calculation of diversity from one million T cells yielded estimates considered to be underestimates. Older age coincided with a roughly linear decline in TCR beta diversity per million T cells.

In the case of this clonotype: What it binds is not known.

The chain uses TRBV20-1 and TRBJ2-7; maybe TRBD2 (6 bases). The TCR comes from a man aged 25 to 40 in good health. Sequencing was performed on blood. The CDR3 coding sequence is TGCAGTGCCCCTTGGCGGGGCAGGTACGAGCAGTACTTC. Its translation is CSAPWRGRYEQYF.